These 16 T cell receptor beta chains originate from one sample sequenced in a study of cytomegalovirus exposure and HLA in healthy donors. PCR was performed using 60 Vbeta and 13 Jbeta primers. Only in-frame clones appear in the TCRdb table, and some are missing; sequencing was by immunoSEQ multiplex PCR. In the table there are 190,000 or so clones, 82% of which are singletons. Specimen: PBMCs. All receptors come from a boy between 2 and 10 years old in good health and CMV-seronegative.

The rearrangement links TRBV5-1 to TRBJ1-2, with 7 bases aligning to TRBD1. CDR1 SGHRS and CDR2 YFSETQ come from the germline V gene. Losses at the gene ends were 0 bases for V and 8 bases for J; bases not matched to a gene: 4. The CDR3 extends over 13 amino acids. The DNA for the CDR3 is TGCGCCAGCAGCTTGGAGGGGGCGGCCGGCTACACCTTC. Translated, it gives CASSLEGAAGYTF. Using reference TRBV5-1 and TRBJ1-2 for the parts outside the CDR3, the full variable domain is KAGVTQTPRYLIKTRGQQVTLSCSPISGHRSVSWYQQTPGQGLQFLFEYFSETQRNKGNFPGRFSGRQFSNSRSEMNVSTLELGDSALYLCASSLEGAAGYTFGSGTRLTVV.

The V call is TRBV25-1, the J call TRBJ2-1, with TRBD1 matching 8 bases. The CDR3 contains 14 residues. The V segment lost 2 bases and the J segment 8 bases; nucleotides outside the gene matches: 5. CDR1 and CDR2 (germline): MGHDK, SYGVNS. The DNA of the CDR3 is TGTGCCAGCAGTGAAAGCAGGACAGGGTATGAGCAGTTCTTC. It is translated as CASSESRTGYEQFF.

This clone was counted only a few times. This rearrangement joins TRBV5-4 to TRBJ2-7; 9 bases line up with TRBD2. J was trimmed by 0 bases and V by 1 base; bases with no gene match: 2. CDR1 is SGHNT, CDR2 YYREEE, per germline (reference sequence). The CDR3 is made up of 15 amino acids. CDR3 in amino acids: CASSLRTSASYEQYF. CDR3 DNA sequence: TGTGCCAGCAGCTTGCGGACTAGCGCCTCCTACGAGCAGTACTTC.

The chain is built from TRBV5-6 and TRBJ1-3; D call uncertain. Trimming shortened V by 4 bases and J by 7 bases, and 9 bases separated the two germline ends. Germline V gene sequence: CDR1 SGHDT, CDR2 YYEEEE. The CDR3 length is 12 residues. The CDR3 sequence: CASSRFKNTIYF. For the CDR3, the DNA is TGTGCCAGCAGCCGGTTTAAGAACACCATATATTTT.

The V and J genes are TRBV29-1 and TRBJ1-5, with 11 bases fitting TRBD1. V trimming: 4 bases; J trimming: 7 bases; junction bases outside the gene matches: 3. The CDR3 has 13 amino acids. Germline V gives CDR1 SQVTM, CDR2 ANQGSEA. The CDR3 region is CSVGGQGGQPQHF. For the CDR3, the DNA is TGCAGCGTTGGGGGACAGGGGGGGCAGCCCCAGCATTTT.

The CDR3 sequence is CASSGPDRAYGYTF. In DNA, the CDR3 is TGTGCCAGCAGCGGACCGGACAGGGCCTATGGCTACACCTTC. This chain uses TRBV7-9 with TRBJ1-2; 8 nucleotides align to TRBD1. V was clipped by 5 bases and J by 4 bases; unmatched bases: 6. The CDR3 has 14 amino acids. In germline, CDR1 is SEHNR, CDR2 FQNEAQ (reference sequence).

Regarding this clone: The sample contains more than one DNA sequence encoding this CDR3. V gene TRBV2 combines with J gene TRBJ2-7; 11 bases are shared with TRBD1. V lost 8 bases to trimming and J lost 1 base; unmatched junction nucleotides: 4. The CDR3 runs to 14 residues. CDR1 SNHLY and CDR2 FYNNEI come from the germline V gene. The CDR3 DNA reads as TGTGCCAGCGGTAGGGACAGGGGGTCCTACGAGCAGTACTTC. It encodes CASGRDRGSYEQYF.

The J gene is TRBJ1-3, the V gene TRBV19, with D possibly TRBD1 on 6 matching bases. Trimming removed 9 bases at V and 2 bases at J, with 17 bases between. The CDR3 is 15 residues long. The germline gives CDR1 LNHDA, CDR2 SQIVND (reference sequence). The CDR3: CASQNRVGAGNTIYF. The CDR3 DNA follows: TGTGCCAGCCAAAACAGGGTAGGCGCTGGAAACACCATATATTTT.

CDR3 in amino acids: CASSARRYNEQFF. The CDR3, as DNA: TGTGCCAGCAGCGCCCGTCGGTACAATGAGCAGTTCTTC. V gene TRBV7-9 combines with J gene TRBJ2-1, with D unresolved. Trimming shortened V by 5 bases and J by 4 bases, and 9 bases separated the two germline ends. The CDR3 sequence is 13 residues long. Per germline, CDR1 SEHNR and CDR2 FQNEAQ (reference sequence).

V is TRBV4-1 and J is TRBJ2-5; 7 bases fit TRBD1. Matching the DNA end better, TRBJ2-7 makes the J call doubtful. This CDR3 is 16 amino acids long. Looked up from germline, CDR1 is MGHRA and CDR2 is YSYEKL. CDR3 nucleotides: TGCGCCAGCAGCGTCGAGGACCGGGACAGTACCTACGAGCAGTACTTC. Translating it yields CASSVEDRDSTYEQYF.

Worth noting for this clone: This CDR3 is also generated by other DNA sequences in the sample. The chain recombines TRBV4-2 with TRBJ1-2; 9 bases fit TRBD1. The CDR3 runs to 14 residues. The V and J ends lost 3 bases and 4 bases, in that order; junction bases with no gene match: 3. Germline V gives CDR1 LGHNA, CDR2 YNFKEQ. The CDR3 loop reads CASSQRDRAYGYTF. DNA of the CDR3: TGTGCCAGCAGCCAGAGGGACAGGGCCTATGGCTACACCTTC.

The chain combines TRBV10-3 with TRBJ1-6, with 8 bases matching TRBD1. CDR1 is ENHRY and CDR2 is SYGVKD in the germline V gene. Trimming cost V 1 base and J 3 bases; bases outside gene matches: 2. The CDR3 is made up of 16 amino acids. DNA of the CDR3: TGTGCCATCAGTGAGTTTGGACAGGGCTATAATTCACCCCTCCACTTT. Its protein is CAISEFGQGYNSPLHF.

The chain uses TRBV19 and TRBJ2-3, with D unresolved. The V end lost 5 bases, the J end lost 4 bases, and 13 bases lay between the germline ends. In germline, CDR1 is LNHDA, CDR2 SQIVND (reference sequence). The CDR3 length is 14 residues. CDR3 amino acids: CASSPPVGSDTQYF. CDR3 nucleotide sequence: TGTGCCAGTAGTCCCCCGGTTGGTTCAGATACGCAGTATTTT.

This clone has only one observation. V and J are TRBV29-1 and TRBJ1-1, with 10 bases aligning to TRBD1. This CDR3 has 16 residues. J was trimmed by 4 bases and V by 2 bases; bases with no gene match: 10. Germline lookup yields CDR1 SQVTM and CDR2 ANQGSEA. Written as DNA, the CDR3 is TGCAGCGTTGAACGGGGACAGGGGATCCGGGGCACTGAAGCTTTCTTT. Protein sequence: CSVERGQGIRGTEAFF.

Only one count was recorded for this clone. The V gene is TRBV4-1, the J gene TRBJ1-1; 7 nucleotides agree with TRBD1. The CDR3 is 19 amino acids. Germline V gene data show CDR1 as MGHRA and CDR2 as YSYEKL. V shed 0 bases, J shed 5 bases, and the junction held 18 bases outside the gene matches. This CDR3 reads CASSQDASPPTGVRTEAFF. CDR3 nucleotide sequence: TGCGCCAGCAGCCAAGATGCGTCCCCCCCTACAGGGGTTCGAACTGAAGCTTTCTTT.

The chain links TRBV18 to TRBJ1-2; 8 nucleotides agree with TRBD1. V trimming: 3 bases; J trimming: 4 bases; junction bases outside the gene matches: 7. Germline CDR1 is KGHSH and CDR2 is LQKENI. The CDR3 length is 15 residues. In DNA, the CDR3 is TGTGCCAGCTCACCGGTGGACAGGGTTCTCTATGGCTACACCTTC. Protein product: CASSPVDRVLYGYTF.